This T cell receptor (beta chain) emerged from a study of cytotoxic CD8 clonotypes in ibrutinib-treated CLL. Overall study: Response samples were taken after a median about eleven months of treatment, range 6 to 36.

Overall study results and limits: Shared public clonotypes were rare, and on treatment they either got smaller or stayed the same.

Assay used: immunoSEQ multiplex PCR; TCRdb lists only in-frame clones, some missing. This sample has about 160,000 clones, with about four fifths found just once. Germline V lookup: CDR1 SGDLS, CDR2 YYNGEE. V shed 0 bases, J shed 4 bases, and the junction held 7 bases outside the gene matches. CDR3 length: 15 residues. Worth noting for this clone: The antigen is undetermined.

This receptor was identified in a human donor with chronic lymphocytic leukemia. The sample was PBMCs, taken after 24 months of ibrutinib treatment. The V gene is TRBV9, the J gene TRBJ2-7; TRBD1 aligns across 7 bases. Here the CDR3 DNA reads TGTGCCAGCAGCGTAGAAGGGACAGTTGGGTACGAGCAGTACTTC. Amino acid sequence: CASSVEGTVGYEQYF.